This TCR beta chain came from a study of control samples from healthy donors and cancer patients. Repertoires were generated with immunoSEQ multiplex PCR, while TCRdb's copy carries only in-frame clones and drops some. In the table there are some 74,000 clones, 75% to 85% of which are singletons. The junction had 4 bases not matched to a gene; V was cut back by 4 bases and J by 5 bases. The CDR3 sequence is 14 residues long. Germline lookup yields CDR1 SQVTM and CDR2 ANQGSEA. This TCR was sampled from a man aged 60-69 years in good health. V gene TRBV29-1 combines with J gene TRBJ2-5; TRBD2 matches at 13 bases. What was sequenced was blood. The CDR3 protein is CSVGTSGSSETQYF. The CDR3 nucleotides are TGCAGCGTTGGGACTAGCGGGAGTAGTGAGACCCAGTACTTC.